This TCR beta chain was observed in a study of human T cells and chemical hapten exposure. The V end lost 2 bases, the J end lost 2 bases, and 7 bases lay between the germline ends. CDR3 length: 12 amino acids. Germline assignment: CDR1 SQVTM and CDR2 ANQGSEA. By share of the sample, this clonotype is medium-sized. Time point: patch test 2, 6 weeks after DPC sensitization. Treatment reported: therapeutic diphenylcyclopropenone sensitization with weekly scalp DPC. One entry per CDR3 protein, called by TCRdb with MiXCR from the RACE reads. The sample yields 85,000 or so distinct CDR3 sequences, approximately 10% seen once.

The chain links TRBV29-1 to TRBJ2-7, with D perhaps TRBD1 (5 bases). Here the sequenced sample was whole blood, taken in connection with sensitization to the hapten diphenylcyclopropenone (DPC). The source of this sequence is a man between 18 and 35 years old with alopecia areata. Some clones in this sample may be carry-over from other donors' samples. The CDR3 nucleotides read TGCAGCGTTGAATCCAGGGCCTACGAGCAGTACTTC. Protein: CSVESRAYEQYF.